The next 24 T cell receptor beta chains were all read from a single sample in a study of cytomegalovirus exposure and HLA in healthy donors. A multiplex PCR was run with 60 Vbeta primers and 13 Jbeta primers. Method: immunoSEQ multiplex PCR; TCRdb's copy keeps in-frame clones and lacks some. The table includes some 120,000 clones, approximately 8% detected once. The sample consisted of PBMCs. The receptors here all came from a woman in her forties in good health and CMV-seropositive.

This clone was observed a handful of times. J is TRBJ1-2 and V is TRBV5-1, with D possibly TRBD1 on 6 matching bases. The germline CDR1 and CDR2 sequences are SGHRS and YFSETQ. Trimming pared 3 bases from V and 7 bases from J, leaving 16 bases between. The CDR3 extends over 14 amino acids. The DNA of the CDR3 is TGCGCCAGCAGCTCTCCGGACAGCTGGAGTGGCTACACCTTC. Protein product: CASSSPDSWSGYTF.

This clone was counted only a few times. The chain combines TRBV5-1 with TRBJ1-6; D is undetermined. V lost 5 bases to trimming and J lost 7 bases, with 13 bases between them. The CDR3 is 14 residues long. From germline, CDR1 is SGHRS and CDR2 YFSETQ. As DNA, the CDR3 is TGCGCCAGCAGTTGGGCCGAGGGCAATTCACCCCTCCACTTT. Translating it yields CASSWAEGNSPLHF.

This clone was seen many times. This may be a read error, as it is one base from a much larger clone. This same CDR3 is encoded by further DNA sequences in the sample. This chain links TRBV6-5 with TRBJ1-5; D gene uncertain. CDR3 length: 13 residues. Germline CDR1 reads MNHEY; CDR2 reads SVGAGI. V gave up 2 bases and J gave up 3 bases, with 5 bases separating them. CDR3 DNA: TGTGCCAGCAGTTACGAGATCAATCAGCCCCAGCATTTT. Translating it yields CASSYEINQPQHF.

V usage is TRBV27 and J usage is TRBJ1-1, with D maybe TRBD1 (5 bases). The V end lost 3 bases, the J end lost 1 base, and 12 bases lay between the germline ends. Germline V gene sequence: CDR1 MNHEY, CDR2 SMNVEV (reference sequence). CDR3 size: 15 residues. The CDR3 is CASSLGGYGNTEAFF. The CDR3 DNA reads as TGTGCCAGCAGTTTGGGGGGGTACGGGAACACTGAAGCTTTCTTT.

This clone was seen only a few times. The chain recombines TRBV6-1 with TRBJ2-5, with 10 bases fitting TRBD2. CDR1 and CDR2 (germline): MNHNS, SASEGT. This CDR3 has 16 residues. V lost 4 bases and J lost 2; bases outside the gene matches: 7. CDR3 amino acids: CASSGGSGGNQETQYF. In DNA, the CDR3 is TGTGCCAGCAGTGGGGGTAGCGGGGGGAATCAAGAGACCCAGTACTTC.

This clone occurred a few times. V is TRBV28 and J is TRBJ2-7, with 10 bases that match TRBD1. There are 15 residues in the CDR3. J lost 5 bases, V lost 4 bases, and 8 bases had no gene match. Germline V lookup: CDR1 MDHEN, CDR2 SYDVKM. CDR3 nucleotide sequence: TGTGCCAGCAGTTACCGGGACAGGGGTAGGGACGAGCAGTACTTC. This gives the protein CASSYRDRGRDEQYF.

The chain joins TRBV5-1 to TRBJ1-3; 7 bases are shared with TRBD1. The CDR3 contains 15 residues. CDR1 and CDR2 (germline): SGHRS, YFSETQ. Trimming removed 4 bases from V and 0 bases from J; junction bases left unmatched: 4. DNA for the CDR3: TGCGCCAGCAGCGTAACAGGGGACTCTGGAAACACCATATATTTT. It specifies CASSVTGDSGNTIYF.

This chain joins TRBV4-2 and TRBJ2-1; no firm D call. V lost 1 base and J lost 6, with 10 bases in between. The CDR3 runs to 14 residues. The germline V gene encodes CDR1 LGHNA and CDR2 YNFKEQ. The DNA of the CDR3 is TGTGCCAGCAGCCAAGCTAGTAAAGGCAATGAGCAGTTCTTC. Translated: CASSQASKGNEQFF.

The chain links TRBV2 to TRBJ2-2; D perhaps matches TRBD1 (6 bases). Germline V gene lookup returns CDR1 SNHLY and CDR2 FYNNEI. Trimming pared 5 bases from V and 0 bases from J, leaving 13 bases between. The CDR3 extends over 16 amino acids. In nucleotides, the CDR3 is TGTGCCAGCAGTCATCGAGGACAGACGAACACCGGGGAGCTGTTTTTT. Protein product: CASSHRGQTNTGELFF.

This rearrangement joins TRBV6-1 to TRBJ2-2; 11 nucleotides match TRBD2. The CDR3 contains 17 residues. V lost 4 bases to trimming and J lost 4 bases; unmatched junction nucleotides: 8. Looked up from germline, CDR1 is MNHNS and CDR2 is SASEGT. In DNA form, the CDR3 reads TGTGCCAGCAGTGGACTAGCGGGGCGACGTGCCACCGGGGAGCTGTTTTTT. Its protein product is CASSGLAGRRATGELFF.

This clone showed up just a few times. The V call is TRBV2, the J call TRBJ1-4, with TRBD1 identical over 7 bases. Germline assignment: CDR1 SNHLY and CDR2 FYNNEI. With V trimmed by 6 bases and J by 2 bases, 6 bases remained unmatched. The CDR3 has 15 amino acids. CDR3 in DNA: TGTGCCAGCAGAACCACAGGGGTTACTAATGAAAAACTGTTTTTT. Translation gives CASRTTGVTNEKLFF. Combining the CDR3 with reference TRBV2 and TRBJ1-4 gives the whole variable domain EPEVTQTPSHQVTQMGQEVILRCVPISNHLYFYWYRQILGQKVEFLVSFYNNEISEKSEIFDDQFSVERPDGSNFTLKIRSTKLEDSAMYFCASRTTGVTNEKLFFGSGTQLSVL.

V is TRBV27 and J is TRBJ1-4; D gene ambiguous. Germline loops: CDR1 MNHEY, CDR2 SMNVEV (reference sequence). V lost 0 bases and J 3 bases, leaving 5 bases between the germline ends. CDR3 size: 14 residues. CDR3 sequence: CASSLSRSNEKLFF. CDR3 DNA: TGTGCCAGCAGTTTATCACGGTCTAATGAAAAACTGTTTTTT.

This clone was seen a handful of times. This chain joins TRBV29-1 and TRBJ1-2, with no clear D. The germline gives CDR1 SQVTM, CDR2 ANQGSEA. There are 12 residues in the CDR3. The ends were cut back, 3 bases at V and 4 bases at J, with 9 bases in the middle. The DNA for the CDR3 is TGCAGCGTTGATATGCCCGGCTATGGCTACACCTTC. Protein sequence: CSVDMPGYGYTF.

This clone was found a few times. This chain joins TRBV6-5 and TRBJ1-4, with 11 bases aligning to TRBD1. The germline V gene has CDR1 MNHEY and CDR2 SVGAGI. J lost 4 bases, V lost 2 bases, and 3 bases had no gene match. This CDR3 comprises 16 residues. CDR3 DNA sequence: TGTGCCAGCAGTTACGGGACAGGGGGTCTTAATGAAAAACTGTTTTTT. Its translation is CASSYGTGGLNEKLFF.

V is TRBV6-1 and J is TRBJ1-4, with D uncertain. There are 11 residues in the CDR3. CDR1 is MNHNS, CDR2 SASEGT, per germline. Trimming took off 3 bases at V and 8 bases at J, with 4 bases between the two ends. The CDR3: CASSDYEKLFF. CDR3 bases: TGTGCCAGCAGTGACTACGAAAAACTGTTTTTT.

This clone has more than one count but fewer than ten. V gene TRBV19 combines with J gene TRBJ2-7; D may be TRBD1 (6 bases). The CDR3 is 16 residues long. Germline V gene lookup returns CDR1 LNHDA and CDR2 SQIVND (reference sequence). Trimming removed 3 bases at V and 0 bases at J, with 15 bases between. CDR3 nucleotides: TGTGCCAGTAGTATTCACAGGGCCGAAAGCTCCTACGAGCAGTACTTC. This codes for CASSIHRAESSYEQYF.

There are a few counts of this clone. The chain joins TRBV27 to TRBJ2-7; 12 positions agree with TRBD2. The CDR3 length is 15 residues. V shed 4 bases, J shed 2 bases, and the junction held 3 bases outside the gene matches. CDR1 is MNHEY and CDR2 is SMNVEV in the germline V gene (reference sequence). CDR3 residues: CASSSRLAGAYEQYF. The CDR3 nucleotides are TGTGCCAGCAGTTCAAGACTAGCGGGGGCCTACGAGCAGTACTTC.

The gene calls are TRBV5-1 and TRBJ2-7, with TRBD2 identical over 7 bases. The J segment lost 3 bases and the V segment lost 1 base, leaving 7 bases of the junction unmatched. The length of the CDR3 is 15 residues. Germline lookup yields CDR1 SGHRS and CDR2 YFSETQ. The CDR3 DNA sequence: TGCGCCAGCAGCTTGAGCAGCGGGGACTTCTACGAGCAGTACTTC. Residues: CASSLSSGDFYEQYF. Filled out from reference TRBV5-1 and TRBJ2-7, the complete variable domain reads KAGVTQTPRYLIKTRGQQVTLSCSPISGHRSVSWYQQTPGQGLQFLFEYFSETQRNKGNFPGRFSGRQFSNSRSEMNVSTLELGDSALYLCASSLSSGDFYEQYFGPGTRLTVT.

This clone was seen more than once but under ten times. V and J are TRBV27 and TRBJ2-7; the D is unclear. CDR1 is MNHEY and CDR2 is SMNVEV in the germline V gene (reference sequence). Trimming left V 0 bases short and J 4 bases short, with 7 bases between. This CDR3 region has 13 residues. CDR3 nucleotides: TGTGCCAGCAGTTTATCGACCGGGTACGAGCAGTACTTC. Amino acid sequence: CASSLSTGYEQYF.

This chain uses TRBV12-5 with TRBJ1-1, with 11 bases that match TRBD1. V was clipped by 6 bases and J by 1 base; unmatched bases: 10. CDR1 is LGHNT, CDR2 FRNRAP, per germline. The CDR3 has 17 amino acids. DNA of the CDR3: TGTGCTAGTGGCCGCTCCGGACAGGGGGCGCCGAACACTGAAGCTTTCTTT. It specifies CASGRSGQGAPNTEAFF.

Points on this clone: Compared with germline, one end of the junction differs, possibly owing to a read error. The chain is built from TRBV5-8 and TRBJ1-2; D ambiguous. CDR3 length: 14 amino acids. CDR1 and CDR2 (germline): SGHTS, YDEGEE. The CDR3 spells CASSLARSNYCYTF. The CDR3 nucleotides are TGTGCCAGCAGCTTGGCTAGGTCTAACTATTGCTACACCTTC.

A few counts support this clone. The chain recombines TRBV27 with TRBJ2-5, with 8 bases fitting TRBD2. After removal of 4 bases from V and 1 base from J, the junction contained 5 bases not matched to a gene. The CDR3 runs to 15 residues. The germline CDR1 and CDR2 sequences are MNHEY and SMNVEV (reference sequence). The chain's CDR3 is CASSYGGGGQETQYF. DNA for the CDR3: TGTGCCAGCAGTTACGGGGGGGGAGGCCAAGAGACCCAGTACTTC.

This rearrangement joins TRBV6-1 to TRBJ1-1; D is uncertain. CDR1 is MNHNS, CDR2 SASEGT, per germline. Deletions cut 6 bases from V and 0 bases from J, with 11 bases between. CDR3 length equals 14 residues. The CDR3 protein is CASSLDTLNTEAFF. The CDR3 region has the DNA TGTGCCAGCAGCCTTGACACCCTGAACACTGAAGCTTTCTTT.

This rearrangement joins TRBV5-6 to TRBJ1-6; D remains ambiguous. This CDR3 contains 15 residues. V shed 1 base and J shed 7 bases, with 12 bases lying between them. Germline CDR1 and CDR2: SGHDT and YYEEEE. The CDR3 sequence is CASSLLQLKNSPLHF. The CDR3 DNA reads TGTGCCAGCAGCTTGCTACAGTTGAAGAATTCACCCCTCCACTTT.